This T cell receptor beta chain was identified in a study of T cells after yellow fever vaccination. One entry per CDR3 protein, called by TCRdb with MiXCR from the 5' RACE reads. This table has a few hundred thousand distinct CDR3 sequences, 17% appearing once. This clonotype showed up many times. The CDR3 is made up of 16 amino acids. Looked up from germline, CDR1 is SGHAT and CDR2 is FQDESV (reference sequence). V lost 1 base and J 3 bases, leaving 14 bases between the germline ends. The sample consisted of PBMCs, taken about 5 days after the first yellow fever vaccination. This chain connects TRBV11-1 to TRBJ2-3; D remains ambiguous. The source is a man between 18 and 29 years old who received the YFV17D yellow fever vaccine. The CDR3 nucleotides read TGTGCCAGCAGCTTAGTGGTAGTCGGGTCGACAGATACGCAGTATTTT. It translates to CASSLVVVGSTDTQYF.